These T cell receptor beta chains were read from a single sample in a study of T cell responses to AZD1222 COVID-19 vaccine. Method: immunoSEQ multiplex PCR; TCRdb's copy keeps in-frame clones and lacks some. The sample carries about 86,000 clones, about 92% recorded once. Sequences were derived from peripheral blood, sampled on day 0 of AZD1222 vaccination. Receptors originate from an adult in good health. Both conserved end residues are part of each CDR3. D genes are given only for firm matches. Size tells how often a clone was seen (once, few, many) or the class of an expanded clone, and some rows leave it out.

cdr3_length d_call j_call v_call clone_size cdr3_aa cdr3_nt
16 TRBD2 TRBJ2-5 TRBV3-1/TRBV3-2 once CASSQDPGGVQETQYF TGTGCCAGCAGCCAAGACCCTGGGGGGGTCCAAGAGACCCAGTACTTC
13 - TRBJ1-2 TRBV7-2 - CASSLTGDYGYTF TGTGCCAGCAGCTTGACAGGAGACTATGGCTACACCTTC
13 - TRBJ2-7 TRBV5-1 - CASSGGGSDEQYF TGCGCCAGCTCGGGGGGCGGGAGCGACGAGCAGTACTTC
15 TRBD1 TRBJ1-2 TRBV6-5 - CASRSGTGGGLGYTF TGTGCCAGCAGGTCCGGGACAGGGGGCGGGTTAGGCTACACCTTC
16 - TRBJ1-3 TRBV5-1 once CASSLVGTQSGNTIYF TGCGCCAGCAGCTTGGTAGGGACCCAGTCTGGAAACACCATATATTTT
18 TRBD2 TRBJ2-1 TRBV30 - CAWRINIGTSGRYDEQFF TGTGCCTGGCGTATAAACATCGGGACTAGCGGGAGGTATGATGAGCAGTTCTTC
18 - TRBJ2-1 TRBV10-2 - CASSEVGKWGGVYNEQFF TGCGCCAGCAGTGAAGTGGGAAAATGGGGCGGGGTGTACAATGAGCAGTTCTTC
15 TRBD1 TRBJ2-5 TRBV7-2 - CASSLAFRGRETQYF TGTGCCAGCAGCTTAGCTTTCAGGGGGCGGGAGACCCAGTACTTC
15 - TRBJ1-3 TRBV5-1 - CASSLDQQGRNTIYF TGCGCCAGCAGCTTAGACCAACAGGGAAGAAACACCATATATTTT
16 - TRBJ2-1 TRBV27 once CASSLSTAGTYNEQFF TGTGCCAGCAGTTTATCTACCGCCGGGACCTACAATGAGCAGTTCTTC
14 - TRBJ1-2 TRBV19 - CASPGQIGDYGYTF TGTGCCTCACCGGGGCAGATTGGAGACTATGGCTACACCTTC
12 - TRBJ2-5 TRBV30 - CAWSLNSETQYF TGTGCCTGGAGCCTAAATTCAGAGACCCAGTACTTC
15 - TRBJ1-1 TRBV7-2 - CASSPTGAMNTEAFF TGTGCCAGCAGCCCGACAGGCGCTATGAACACTGAAGCTTTCTTT
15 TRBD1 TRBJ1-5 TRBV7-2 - CASSQGQGPITPQHF TGTGCCAGCAGCCAAGGACAGGGGCCTATCACGCCCCAGCATTTT
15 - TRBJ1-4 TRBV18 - CASSSQKELSEKLFF TGTGCCAGCTCATCCCAAAAGGAATTAAGTGAAAAACTGTTTTTT